These 30 T cell receptor beta chains share one sample of origin, sequenced in a study of Ad26.COV2.S vaccination and SARS-CoV-2 variants. Stated treatment: about 20 received Ad26.COV2.S at low or high dose, single or two shots; five or six received placebo; per-sample allocation not given. On day 63 after the first injection, vaccine and placebo recipients gave samples. Some clones are missing from TCRdb's copy, which holds only in-frame ones; the method was immunoSEQ multiplex PCR. The table shows about 410,000 clones, with 80% to 90% occurring only once. Specimen: peripheral blood, collected in a trial of Ad26.COV2.S vaccine versus placebo. The receptors derive from a person aged 18 to 59 who received the Ad26.COV2.S COVID-19 vaccine or a placebo.

V is TRBV7-2 and J is TRBJ1-1; the match to TRBD1 covers 7 bases. CDR3 length: 13 amino acids. J lost 1 base, V lost 5 bases, and 1 base had no gene match. Germline V lookup: CDR1 SGHTA, CDR2 FQGNSA. CDR3 amino acids: CASSHRGNTEAFF. The CDR3 DNA follows: TGTGCCAGCAGCCACAGGGGGAACACTGAAGCTTTCTTT.

The J gene is TRBJ2-7, the V gene TRBV19, with a possible D match to TRBD2 (6 bases). CDR3 length: 16 amino acids. V was trimmed by 5 bases and J by 0 bases, leaving 17 bases between them. The germline V gene encodes CDR1 LNHDA and CDR2 SQIVND (reference sequence). The CDR3 nucleotides read TGTGCCAGTAGTTTACGGGGGAACGAACCCTCCTACGAGCAGTACTTC. This sequence encodes CASSLRGNEPSYEQYF.

The chain uses TRBV5-1 and TRBJ2-2, with D possibly being TRBD1 (6 bases). Germline assignment: CDR1 SGHRS and CDR2 YFSETQ. Between the trimmed V and J ends, which lost 4 bases and 6 bases, there was a span of 10 bases. The CDR3 sequence is 13 residues long. The CDR3 nucleotides are TGCGCCAGCAGCCCAGGACAGTCCGGGGAGCTGTTTTTT. Its protein is CASSPGQSGELFF.

The chain links TRBV19 to TRBJ1-1; the D gene is possibly TRBD1 (5 bases). Per the germline V gene, CDR1 is LNHDA and CDR2 is SQIVND (reference sequence). The CDR3 loop spans 14 amino acids. V was trimmed by 7 bases and J by 1 base, leaving 13 bases between them. CDR3 sequence: CASTPGPQNTEAFF. The CDR3 nucleotides are TGTGCCAGTACTCCGGGACCCCAGAACACTGAAGCTTTCTTT.

This clone occurred once. This chain connects TRBV3-1 (or the pseudogene TRBV3-2) to TRBJ1-3; no clear D gene. The ends were cut back, 1 base at V and 4 bases at J, with 5 bases in the middle. Germline V gene sequence: CDR1 LGHDT, CDR2 YNNKEL (reference sequence). The CDR3 totals 13 residues. The chain's CDR3 is CASSQGHGNTIYF. The CDR3 nucleotides read TGTGCCAGCAGCCAAGGACACGGAAACACCATATATTTT.

The chain has TRBV4-3 and TRBJ1-3, with D possibly TRBD1 on 6 matching bases. Between the trimmed V and J ends, which lost 0 bases and 3 bases, there was a span of 9 bases. CDR3 length: 15 residues. Looked up from germline, CDR1 is LGHNA and CDR2 is YSLEER. CDR3 region: CASSQERGGGNTIYF. The DNA for the CDR3 is TGCGCCAGCAGCCAAGAGAGAGGGGGTGGAAACACCATATATTTT.

The J gene is TRBJ1-6, the V gene TRBV6-5; D uncertain. The V end was cut by 1 base, the J end by 4 bases, with 8 bases between. The germline V gene encodes CDR1 MNHEY and CDR2 SVGAGI. The CDR3 is 15 residues long. The CDR3 nucleotides are TGTGCCAGCAGTTACTGGGGTGGGTATAATTCACCCCTCCACTTT. It codes for CASSYWGGYNSPLHF.

The genes are TRBV3-1 (or the pseudogene TRBV3-2) and TRBJ2-2; 10 bases match TRBD2. The CDR3 loop spans 17 amino acids. V gave up 1 base and J gave up 2 bases; unmatched junction bases: 4. Germline V gene data show CDR1 as LGHDT and CDR2 as YNNKEL (reference sequence). The DNA of the CDR3 is TGTGCCAGCAGCCAAGCACTAGCGGGGACTAACACCGGGGAGCTGTTTTTT. As protein: CASSQALAGTNTGELFF.

The chain couples TRBV2 to TRBJ1-4; D ambiguous. From germline, CDR1 is SNHLY and CDR2 FYNNEI. The CDR3 is 13 amino acids. Between the trimmed V and J ends, which lost 10 bases and 8 bases, there was a span of 17 bases. The CDR3 nucleotides read TGTGCCACCGGGCCCGACCGCAGGGAAAAACTGTTTTTT. Its protein product is CATGPDRREKLFF.

The chain combines TRBV7-2 with TRBJ2-1, with 7 bases aligning to TRBD2. Germline V gene data show CDR1 as SGHTA and CDR2 as FQGNSA. This CDR3 region has 16 residues. The J segment lost 1 base and the V segment lost 0 bases, leaving 3 bases of the junction unmatched. CDR3 loop: CASSLAAGVSYNEQFF. CDR3 bases: TGTGCCAGCAGCTTAGCGGCGGGGGTTTCCTACAATGAGCAGTTCTTC. The variable domain in full, with the rest retrieved from reference TRBV7-2 and TRBJ2-1, is GAGVSQSPSNKVTEKGKDVELRCDPISGHTALYWYRQSLGQGLEFLIYFQGNSAPDKSGLPSDRFSAERTGGSVSTLTIQRTQQEDSAVYLCASSLAAGVSYNEQFFGPGTRLTVL.

V is TRBV10-1 and J is TRBJ1-1; possible D gene TRBD1, 6 bases. This CDR3 is built from 14 residues. The germline V gene encodes CDR1 WNHNN and CDR2 SYGVQD (reference sequence). The germline V and J ends were trimmed by 8 bases and 3 bases, with 16 bases remaining between them. Written as DNA, the CDR3 is TGCGCCAGCCGACGAGGGGGGTTCGACACTGAAGCTTTCTTT. This encodes CASRRGGFDTEAFF.

The V gene is TRBV5-1, the J gene TRBJ2-1; TRBD2 agrees at 13 bases. The CDR3 has 14 amino acids. V dropped 2 bases and J dropped 8; count of bases not matched to a gene: 1. Germline assignment: CDR1 SGHRS and CDR2 YFSETQ. DNA for the CDR3: TGCGCCAGCAGCTTTGGACTAGCGGGAGATGAGCAGTTCTTC. Amino acids: CASSFGLAGDEQFF.

The rearrangement uses TRBV12-5 and TRBJ2-1, with a possible D match to TRBD2 (6 bases). V lost 0 bases, J lost 1 base, and 19 bases lay in between. The CDR3 is 19 residues long. CDR1 LGHNT and CDR2 FRNRAP come from the germline V gene. The chain's CDR3 is CASGLVVFGRLGSYNEQFF. In nucleotides, the CDR3 is TGTGCTAGTGGTTTGGTAGTTTTTGGGAGACTAGGATCCTACAATGAGCAGTTCTTC.

The chain combines TRBV19 with TRBJ2-3; D is possibly TRBD2 (5 bases). V was shortened by 3 bases and J by 9 bases, with 16 bases between the two germline ends. Germline V gives CDR1 LNHDA, CDR2 SQIVND (reference sequence). This CDR3 is built from 14 residues. The CDR3 DNA reads as TGTGCCAGTAGTATTGGACTCCTTCCAGGAACGCAGTATTTT. Protein sequence: CASSIGLLPGTQYF.

V usage is TRBV4-1 and J usage is TRBJ2-2; 10 bases fit TRBD2. The CDR3 extends over 18 amino acids. Germline values: CDR1 MGHRA, CDR2 YSYEKL. Trimming cost V 2 bases and J 2 bases; bases outside gene matches: 8. CDR3 bases: TGCGCCAGCAGCCAACCCTCTAGCGGGGGCCCTAACACCGGGGAGCTGTTTTTT. Translated, it gives CASSQPSSGGPNTGELFF.

This clone was seen only a few times. The gene calls are TRBV5-4 and TRBJ1-2; unclear D gene. The V and J ends lost 2 bases and 8 bases respectively, with 19 bases between them. CDR1 is SGHNT and CDR2 is YYREEE in the germline V gene (reference sequence). This CDR3 is built from 15 residues. The CDR3 sequence: CASSLPGSLIGGYTF. CDR3 nucleotide sequence: TGTGCCAGCAGCTTACCCGGGAGCTTAATAGGGGGCTACACCTTC.

This rearrangement joins TRBV27 to TRBJ1-6, with 10 bases aligning to TRBD1. Trimming cost V 1 base and J 14 bases; bases outside gene matches: 11. The CDR3 spans 16 residues. CDR1 is MNHEY and CDR2 is SMNVEV in the germline V gene (reference sequence). Here the CDR3 DNA reads TGTGCCAGCAGTTTATTGCCCGGGACAGGGGATCGGTCCCTCCACTTT. Protein sequence: CASSLLPGTGDRSLHF.

The chain carries TRBV7-2 and TRBJ2-7; D perhaps matches TRBD1 (5 bases). CDR1 is SGHTA and CDR2 is FQGNSA in the germline V gene. This CDR3 region has 14 residues. Deletions cut 1 base from V and 3 bases from J, with 10 bases between. The DNA of the CDR3 is TGTGCCAGCAGCTTAGGACAGCAACTCTACGAGCAGTACTTC. Its translation: CASSLGQQLYEQYF.

J is TRBJ2-5 and V is TRBV10-3; D tentatively fits TRBD1 or TRBD2 (5 bases each). Trimming took off 10 bases at V and 5 bases at J, with 17 bases between the two ends. The CDR3 length is 13 residues. Germline CDR1 is ENHRY and CDR2 is SYGVKD. CDR3 residues: CATREGLQETQYF. The CDR3 nucleotides read TGTGCCACCCGAGAGGGGCTGCAGGAGACCCAGTACTTC.

The chain is built from TRBV20-1 and TRBJ2-7, with 7 bases aligning to TRBD2. This CDR3 is built from 13 residues. Germline lookup yields CDR1 DFQATT and CDR2 SNEGSKA (reference sequence). Trimming took 3 bases from V and 4 from J; bases not matched to a gene: 6. CDR3 in amino acids: CSASKRGGYEQYF. In nucleotides, the CDR3 is TGCAGTGCTAGTAAGCGGGGAGGGTACGAGCAGTACTTC.

The chain links TRBV23-1 to TRBJ1-2, with D tentatively TRBD1 (5 bases). TRBV23-1 is noted as an ORF with a role that remains uncertain. The CDR3 is 11 residues long. Trimming shortened V by 6 bases and J by 6 bases, and 8 bases separated the two germline ends. The CDR3 coding sequence is TGCGCCAGCAGCCGAGGGGATGGCTACACCTTC. Its protein product is CASSRGDGYTF.

The chain has TRBV24-1 and TRBJ2-5, with D perhaps TRBD1 (5 bases). The germline gives CDR1 KGHDR, CDR2 SFDVKD. The CDR3 covers 13 residues. Trimming shortened V by 10 bases and J by 2 bases, and 13 bases separated the two germline ends. The CDR3 coding sequence is TGTGCCACTGGCGAAGGGGTTCAAGAGACCCAGTACTTC. Residues: CATGEGVQETQYF.

As DNA, the CDR3 is TGTGCCAGCTCACCAGAGAGAAACACTGAAGCTTTCTTT. This gives the protein CASSPERNTEAFF. This chain connects TRBV18 to TRBJ1-1; D is unresolved. With 2 bases removed from V and 2 bases from J, the gap between germline ends came to 6 bases. Germline loops: CDR1 KGHSH, CDR2 LQKENI. This CDR3 contains 13 residues.

The rearrangement uses TRBV12-3 or TRBV12-4 and TRBJ1-6, with TRBD1 identical over 9 bases. The CDR3 spans 13 residues. V was clipped by 5 bases and J by 9 bases; unmatched bases: 2. This chain's CDR3 is CASSTTGGSPLHF. CDR3 sequence (DNA): TGTGCCAGCAGTACGACAGGGGGTTCACCCCTCCACTTT.

The rearrangement links TRBV2 to TRBJ2-7; D is perhaps TRBD1 (5 bases). The CDR3 runs 14 residues. Trimming removed 0 bases at V and 2 bases at J, with 8 bases between. Germline V gene data show CDR1 as SNHLY and CDR2 as FYNNEI. The CDR3 is CASSEAGPAYEQYF. DNA for the CDR3: TGTGCCAGCAGTGAAGCGGGGCCAGCCTACGAGCAGTACTTC.

In the case of this clone: Other DNA sequences in this sample translate to the same CDR3. The chain carries TRBV7-9 and TRBJ1-3; D not resolved. This CDR3 has 14 amino acids. The ends were cut back, 1 base at V and 0 bases at J, with 4 bases in the middle. Germline V gene data show CDR1 as SEHNR and CDR2 as FQNEAQ (reference sequence). The CDR3: CASSLGVSGNTIYF. The CDR3 DNA reads as TGTGCCAGCAGCTTAGGTGTCTCTGGAAACACCATATATTTT.

The genes are TRBV5-4 and TRBJ1-6; the D gene is possibly TRBD1 (5 bases). V was pared by 4 bases and J by 2 bases, with 13 bases between. There are 16 residues in the CDR3. Germline V CDR1 and CDR2: SGHNT, YYREEE (reference sequence). The DNA for the CDR3 is TGTGCCAGCAGCGCGGGGCGGGACCCCTATAATTCACCCCTCCACTTT. Amino acids: CASSAGRDPYNSPLHF.

The chain carries TRBV4-1 and TRBJ1-4; D remains unclear. V shed 2 bases and J shed 8 bases, with 12 bases lying between them. Germline loops: CDR1 MGHRA, CDR2 YSYEKL. The CDR3 totals 14 residues. CDR3 region: CASSQTGPREKLFF. CDR3 in DNA: TGCGCCAGCAGCCAAACCGGACCTAGGGAAAAACTGTTTTTT.

The chain is built from TRBV12-3 or TRBV12-4 and TRBJ1-2; D is unclear. This CDR3 is built from 11 residues. The germline V and J ends were trimmed by 9 bases and 7 bases, with 12 bases remaining between them. The CDR3 nucleotides read TGTGCCAGTAGCCTCCAAGGTGGCTACACCTTC. Translation: CASSLQGGYTF.

The chain employs TRBV18 and TRBJ2-6; D is unclear. Germline lookup yields CDR1 KGHSH and CDR2 LQKENI. The CDR3 is 14 amino acids. The germline V and J ends were trimmed by 3 bases and 0 bases, with 3 bases remaining between them. CDR3 region: CASSPSSGANVLTF. The CDR3 nucleotides are TGTGCCAGCTCACCGAGCTCTGGGGCCAACGTCCTGACTTTC.